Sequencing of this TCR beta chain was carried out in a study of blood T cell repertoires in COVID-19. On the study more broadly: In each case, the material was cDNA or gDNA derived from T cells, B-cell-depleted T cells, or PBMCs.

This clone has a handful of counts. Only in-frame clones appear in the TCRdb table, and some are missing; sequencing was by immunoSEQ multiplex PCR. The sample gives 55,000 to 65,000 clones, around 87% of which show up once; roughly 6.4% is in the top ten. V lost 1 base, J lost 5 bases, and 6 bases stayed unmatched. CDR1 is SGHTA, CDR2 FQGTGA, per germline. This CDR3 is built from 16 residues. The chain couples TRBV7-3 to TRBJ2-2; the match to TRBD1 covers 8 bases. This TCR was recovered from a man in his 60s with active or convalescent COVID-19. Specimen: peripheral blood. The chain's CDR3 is CASSLNPTGATGELFF. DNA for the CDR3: TGTGCCAGCAGCTTAAACCCGACAGGGGCTACCGGGGAGCTGTTTTTT.